This passage covers 9 T cell receptor beta chains from one sample sequenced in a study of T cell responses to AZD1222 COVID-19 vaccine. Sequenced by immunoSEQ multiplex PCR; TCRdb stores in-frame clones only, minus some. The sample records 130,000 to 150,000 clones, about 86% being singletons. The specimen was peripheral blood, collected 28 days after the second AZD1222 dose. Receptors were obtained from an adult who received the AZD1222 COVID-19 vaccine.

This chain links TRBV7-9 with TRBJ2-1, with TRBD1 matching over 8 bases. The V gene's germline CDR1 is SEHNR and CDR2 FQNEAQ (reference sequence). V lost 4 bases and J lost 4; bases outside the gene matches: 3. The CDR3 has 14 residues. As DNA, the CDR3 is TGTGCCAGCAGCTCCCGGGACAGGTACAATGAGCAGTTCTTC. This sequence encodes CASSSRDRYNEQFF. Together with reference TRBV7-9 and TRBJ2-1, the CDR3 gives the full variable domain: DTGVSQNPRHKITKRGQNVTFRCDPISEHNRLYWYRQTLGQGPEFLTYFQNEAQLEKSRLLSDRFSAERPKGSFSTLEIQRTEQGDSAMYLCASSSRDRYNEQFFGPGTRLTVL.

This chain links TRBV2 with TRBJ1-6; D might be TRBD1 (5 bases). The CDR3 spans 14 residues. CDR1 SNHLY and CDR2 FYNNEI come from the germline V gene. Trimming removed 3 bases from V and 10 bases from J, with 13 bases in between. CDR3 loop: CASSDRQGLSPLHF. The CDR3 DNA reads TGTGCCAGCAGTGACAGGCAGGGCCTCTCACCCCTCCACTTT.

This clone appeared a few times. The chain is built from TRBV2 and TRBJ2-5, with D unresolved. CDR3 size: 14 residues. The germline V gene has CDR1 SNHLY and CDR2 FYNNEI. Trimming removed 4 bases at V and 0 bases at J, with 9 bases between. The CDR3 reads CASSASRNQETQYF. CDR3 DNA: TGTGCCAGCAGTGCGTCCCGTAACCAAGAGACCCAGTACTTC.

The chain uses TRBV25-1 and TRBJ1-4; tentative D call: TRBD1 (5 bases). The CDR3 covers 17 residues. Trimming removed 3 bases at V and 0 bases at J, with 14 bases between. The germline gives CDR1 MGHDK, CDR2 SYGVNS. As DNA, the CDR3 is TGTGCCAGCAGTGAGACTCCCGGAGGGGCAACTAATGAAAAACTGTTTTTT. Translation: CASSETPGGATNEKLFF.

V and J are TRBV14 and TRBJ1-2; tentatively, D is TRBD1 (5 bases). Germline V gene data show CDR1 as SGHDN and CDR2 as FVKESK. This CDR3 has 18 residues. V shed 4 bases and J shed 4 bases, with 25 bases lying between them. The CDR3 DNA is TGTGCCAGCAGCCCGACGGCGGGACTGCTGGCTTCGGGCTATGGCTACACCTTC. Its protein is CASSPTAGLLASGYGYTF.

The chain carries TRBV3-1 (or the pseudogene TRBV3-2) and TRBJ1-4; D call uncertain. Germline-derived CDR1 and CDR2 are LGHDT and YNNKEL (reference sequence). Trimming removed 2 bases at V and 8 bases at J, with 21 bases between. This CDR3 region has 17 residues. The CDR3: CASSQRVISALGEKLFF. The CDR3 coding sequence is TGTGCCAGCAGCCAAAGGGTCATTAGTGCATTGGGGGAAAAACTGTTTTTT.

This chain uses TRBV6-5 with TRBJ2-2; tentative D call: TRBD1 (5 bases). Trimming took 4 bases from V and 11 from J, leaving 17 bases between them. The length of the CDR3 is 14 residues. CDR1 and CDR2 from the germline V gene are MNHEY and SVGAGI. CDR3 region: CASSLQGISRELFF. In nucleotides, the CDR3 is TGTGCCAGCAGTTTGCAGGGTATAAGCCGAGAGCTGTTTTTT.

V gene TRBV30 combines with J gene TRBJ1-1, with D perhaps matching TRBD1 (5 bases). Germline CDR1 and CDR2: GTSNPN and SVGIG (reference sequence). V was trimmed by 0 bases and J by 2 bases, leaving 16 bases between them. The CDR3 runs 16 residues. The CDR3 nucleotides are TGTGCCTGGAGTGTGGCCTGGGGGACGGACAACACTGAAGCTTTCTTT. This encodes CAWSVAWGTDNTEAFF. Full variable domain (missing parts from reference TRBV30 and TRBJ1-1): SQTIHQWPATLVQPVGSPLSLECTVEGTSNPNLYWYRQAAGRGLQLLFYSVGIGQISSEVPQNLSASRPQDRQFILSSKKLLLSDSGFYLCAWSVAWGTDNTEAFFGQGTRLTVV.

This chain links TRBV16 with TRBJ2-1; D is undetermined. The CDR3 extends over 15 amino acids. CDR1 and CDR2 from the germline V gene are KGHSY and FQNENV. Trimming took off 1 base at V and 7 bases at J, with 14 bases between the two ends. CDR3 DNA sequence: TGTGCCAGCAGCCAATTTGAACTCCTCACGAATGAGCAGTTCTTC. Translation gives CASSQFELLTNEQFF.